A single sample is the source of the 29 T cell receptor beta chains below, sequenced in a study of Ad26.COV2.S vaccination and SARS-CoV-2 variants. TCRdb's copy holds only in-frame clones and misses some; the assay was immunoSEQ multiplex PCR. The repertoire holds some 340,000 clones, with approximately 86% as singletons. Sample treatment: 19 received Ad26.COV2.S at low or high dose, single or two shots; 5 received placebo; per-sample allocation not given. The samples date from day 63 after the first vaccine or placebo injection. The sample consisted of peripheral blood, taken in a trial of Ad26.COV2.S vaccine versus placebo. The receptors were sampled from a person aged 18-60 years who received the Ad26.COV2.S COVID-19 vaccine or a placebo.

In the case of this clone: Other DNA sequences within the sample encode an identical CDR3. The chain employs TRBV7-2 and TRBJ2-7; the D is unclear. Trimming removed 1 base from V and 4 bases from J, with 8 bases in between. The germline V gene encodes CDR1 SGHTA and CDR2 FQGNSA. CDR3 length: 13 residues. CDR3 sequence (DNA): TGTGCCAGCAGCTTAGTTCAGACGTACGAGCAGTACTTC. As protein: CASSLVQTYEQYF.

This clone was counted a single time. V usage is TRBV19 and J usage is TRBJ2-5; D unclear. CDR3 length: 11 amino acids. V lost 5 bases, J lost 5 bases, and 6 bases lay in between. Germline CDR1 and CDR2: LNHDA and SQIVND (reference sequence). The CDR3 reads CASSVEETQYF. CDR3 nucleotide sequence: TGTGCCAGTAGTGTTGAGGAGACCCAGTACTTC.

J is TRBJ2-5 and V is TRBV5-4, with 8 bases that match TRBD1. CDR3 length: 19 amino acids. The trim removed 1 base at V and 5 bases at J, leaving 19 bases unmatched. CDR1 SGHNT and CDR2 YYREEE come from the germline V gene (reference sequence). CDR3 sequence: CASSLWLGGLQGVRETQYF. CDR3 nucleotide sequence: TGTGCCAGCAGCTTGTGGTTAGGAGGGTTACAGGGGGTTAGGGAGACCCAGTACTTC.

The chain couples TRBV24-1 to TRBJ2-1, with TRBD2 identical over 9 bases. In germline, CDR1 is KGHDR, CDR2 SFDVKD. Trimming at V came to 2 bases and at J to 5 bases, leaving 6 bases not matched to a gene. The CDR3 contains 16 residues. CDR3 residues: CATSDSERGAHNEQFF. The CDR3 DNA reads TGTGCCACCAGTGATTCCGAGCGGGGGGCCCACAATGAGCAGTTCTTC.

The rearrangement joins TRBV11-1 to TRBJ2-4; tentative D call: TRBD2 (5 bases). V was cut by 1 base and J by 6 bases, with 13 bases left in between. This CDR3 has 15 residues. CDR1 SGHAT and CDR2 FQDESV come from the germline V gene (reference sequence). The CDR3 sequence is CASSLDGELVNIQYF. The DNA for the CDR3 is TGTGCCAGCAGCTTAGATGGGGAACTAGTAAACATTCAGTACTTC.

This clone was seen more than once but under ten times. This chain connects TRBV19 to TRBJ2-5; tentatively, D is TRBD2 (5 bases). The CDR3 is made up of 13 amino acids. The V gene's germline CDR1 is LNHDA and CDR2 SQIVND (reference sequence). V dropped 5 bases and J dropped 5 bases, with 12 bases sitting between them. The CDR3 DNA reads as TGTGCCAGTAGTTACCGGGATGGGGAGACCCAGTACTTC. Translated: CASSYRDGETQYF.

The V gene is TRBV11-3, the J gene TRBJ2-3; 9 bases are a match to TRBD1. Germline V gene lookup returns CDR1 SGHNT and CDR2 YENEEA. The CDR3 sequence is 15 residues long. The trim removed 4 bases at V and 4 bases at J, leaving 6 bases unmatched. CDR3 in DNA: TGTGCCAGCAGCTCGTCGACAGGGGGTCCAGATACGCAGTATTTT. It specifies CASSSSTGGPDTQYF.

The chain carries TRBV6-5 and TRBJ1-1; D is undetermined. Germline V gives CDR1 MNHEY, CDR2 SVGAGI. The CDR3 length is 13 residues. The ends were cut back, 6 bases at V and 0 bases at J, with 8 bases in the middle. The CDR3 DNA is TGTGCCAGCAGCAAGGAAATGAACACTGAAGCTTTCTTT. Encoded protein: CASSKEMNTEAFF.

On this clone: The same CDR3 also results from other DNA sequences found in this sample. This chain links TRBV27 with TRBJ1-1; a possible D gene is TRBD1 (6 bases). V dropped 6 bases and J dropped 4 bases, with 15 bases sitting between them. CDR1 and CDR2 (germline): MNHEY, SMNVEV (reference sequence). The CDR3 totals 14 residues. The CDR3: CASSATGRVTEAFF. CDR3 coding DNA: TGTGCCAGCAGCGCAACAGGGCGGGTCACTGAAGCTTTCTTT.

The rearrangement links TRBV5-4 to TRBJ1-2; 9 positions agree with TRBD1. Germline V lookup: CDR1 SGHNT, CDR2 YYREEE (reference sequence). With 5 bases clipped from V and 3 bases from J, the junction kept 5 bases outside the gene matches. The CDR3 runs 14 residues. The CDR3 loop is CASRIQGADYGYTF. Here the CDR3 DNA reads TGTGCCAGCAGGATACAGGGGGCAGACTATGGCTACACCTTC. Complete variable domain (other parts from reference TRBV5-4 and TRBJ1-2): ETGVTQSPTHLIKTRGQQVTLRCSSQSGHNTVSWYQQALGQGPQFIFQYYREEENGRGNFPPRFSGLQFPNYSSELNVNALELDDSALYLCASRIQGADYGYTFGSGTRLTVV.

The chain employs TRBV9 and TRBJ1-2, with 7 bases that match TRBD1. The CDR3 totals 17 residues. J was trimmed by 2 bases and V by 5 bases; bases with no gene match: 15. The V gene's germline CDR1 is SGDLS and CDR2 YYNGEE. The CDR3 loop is CASSWGGPGQINYGYTF. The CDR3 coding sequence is TGTGCCAGCAGTTGGGGCGGGCCGGGACAGATAAACTATGGCTACACCTTC.

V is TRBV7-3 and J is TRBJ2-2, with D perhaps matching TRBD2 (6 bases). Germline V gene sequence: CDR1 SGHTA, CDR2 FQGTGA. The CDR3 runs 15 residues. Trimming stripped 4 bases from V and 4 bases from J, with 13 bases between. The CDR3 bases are TGTGCCAGCAGCTCCCTGGGGGGAGGCACCGGGGAGCTGTTTTTT. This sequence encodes CASSSLGGGTGELFF.

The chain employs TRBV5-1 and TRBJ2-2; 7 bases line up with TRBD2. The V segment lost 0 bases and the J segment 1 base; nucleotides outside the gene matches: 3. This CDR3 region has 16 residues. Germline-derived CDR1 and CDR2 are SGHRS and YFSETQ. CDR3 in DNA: TGCGCCAGCAGCTTGGAACCTAGCGGGAACACCGGGGAGCTGTTTTTT. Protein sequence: CASSLEPSGNTGELFF.

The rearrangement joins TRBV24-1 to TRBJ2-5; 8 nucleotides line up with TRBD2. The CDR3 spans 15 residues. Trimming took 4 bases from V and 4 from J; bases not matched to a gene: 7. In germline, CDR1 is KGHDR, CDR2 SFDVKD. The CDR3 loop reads CATSDPSGSGETQYF. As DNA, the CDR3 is TGTGCCACCAGTGACCCCAGCGGGAGTGGAGAGACCCAGTACTTC.

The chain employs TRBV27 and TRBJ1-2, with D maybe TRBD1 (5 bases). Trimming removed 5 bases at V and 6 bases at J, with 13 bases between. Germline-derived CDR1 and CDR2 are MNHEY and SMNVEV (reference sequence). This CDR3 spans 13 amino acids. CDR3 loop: CASSRTSVHGYTF. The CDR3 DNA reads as TGTGCCAGCAGTCGGACATCGGTACATGGCTACACCTTC.

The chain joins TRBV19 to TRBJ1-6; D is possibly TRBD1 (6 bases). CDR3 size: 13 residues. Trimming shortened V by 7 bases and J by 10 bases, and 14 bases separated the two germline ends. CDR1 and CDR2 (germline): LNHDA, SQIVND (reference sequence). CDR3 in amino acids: CASNNRVNSPLHF. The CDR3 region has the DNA TGTGCCAGTAACAACAGGGTTAACTCACCCCTCCACTTT. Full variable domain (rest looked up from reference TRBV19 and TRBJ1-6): DGGITQSPKYLFRKEGQNVTLSCEQNLNHDAMYWYRQDPGQGLRLIYYSQIVNDFQKGDIAEGYSVSREKKESFPLTVTSAQKNPTAFYLCASNNRVNSPLHFGNGTRLTVT.

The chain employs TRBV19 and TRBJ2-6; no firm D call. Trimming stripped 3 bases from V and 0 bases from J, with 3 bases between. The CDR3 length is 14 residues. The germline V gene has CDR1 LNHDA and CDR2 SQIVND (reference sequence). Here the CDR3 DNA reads TGTGCCAGTAGTATTCGCTCTGGGGCCAACGTCCTGACTTTC. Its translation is CASSIRSGANVLTF.

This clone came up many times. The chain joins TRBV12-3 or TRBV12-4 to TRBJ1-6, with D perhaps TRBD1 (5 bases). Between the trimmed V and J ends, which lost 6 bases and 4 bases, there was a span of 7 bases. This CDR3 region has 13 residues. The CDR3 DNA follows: TGTGCCAGCAGGGACACGTATAATTCACCCCTCCACTTT. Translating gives CASRDTYNSPLHF.

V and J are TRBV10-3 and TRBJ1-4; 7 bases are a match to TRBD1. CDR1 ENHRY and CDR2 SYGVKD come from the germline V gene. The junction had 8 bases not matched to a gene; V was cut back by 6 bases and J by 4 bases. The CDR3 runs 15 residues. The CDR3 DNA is TGTGCCATCAGCCAGGGGACAGCTCTTAATGAAAAACTGTTTTTT. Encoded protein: CAISQGTALNEKLFF.

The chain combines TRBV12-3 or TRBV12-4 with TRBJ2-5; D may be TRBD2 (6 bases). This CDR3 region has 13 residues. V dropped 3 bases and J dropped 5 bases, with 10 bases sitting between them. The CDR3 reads CASSLEGWETQYF. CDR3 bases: TGTGCCAGCAGTTTGGAGGGGTGGGAGACCCAGTACTTC.

The CDR3 DNA sequence: TGTGCCAGCAGCTTATCCGCCGGCTCCAGGGATACGCAGTATTTT. The encoded protein is CASSLSAGSRDTQYF. The chain uses TRBV11-3 and TRBJ2-3, with D hard to call. Germline V lookup: CDR1 SGHNT, CDR2 YENEEA. The CDR3 totals 15 residues. Trimming shortened V by 2 bases and J by 6 bases, and 15 bases separated the two germline ends.

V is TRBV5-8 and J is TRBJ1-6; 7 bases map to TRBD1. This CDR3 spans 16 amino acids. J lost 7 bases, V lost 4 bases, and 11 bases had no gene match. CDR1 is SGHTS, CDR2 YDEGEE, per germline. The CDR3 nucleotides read TGTGCCAGCAGCCATCCCTTGGGACAGCAAAATTCACCCCTCCACTTT. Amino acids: CASSHPLGQQNSPLHF.

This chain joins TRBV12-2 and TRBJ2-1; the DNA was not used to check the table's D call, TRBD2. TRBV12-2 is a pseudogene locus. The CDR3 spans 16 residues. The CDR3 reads CASRLARLAGGNEQFF. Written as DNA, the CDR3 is TGTGCAAGTCGCTTAGCGAGGCTAGCGGGCGGGAATGAGCAGTTCTTC.

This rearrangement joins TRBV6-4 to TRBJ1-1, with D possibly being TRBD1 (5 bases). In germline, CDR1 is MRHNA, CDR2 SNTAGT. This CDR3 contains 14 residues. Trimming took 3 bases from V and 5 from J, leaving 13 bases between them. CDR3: CASSEFLGATEAFF. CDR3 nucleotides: TGTGCCAGCAGTGAATTCTTAGGGGCGACTGAAGCTTTCTTT.

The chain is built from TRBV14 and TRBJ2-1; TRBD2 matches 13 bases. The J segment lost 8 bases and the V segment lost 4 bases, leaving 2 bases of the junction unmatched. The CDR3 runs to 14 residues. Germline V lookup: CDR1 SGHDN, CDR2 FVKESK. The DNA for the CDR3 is TGTGCCAGCAGCCGACTAGCGGGGGGCCATGAGCAGTTCTTC. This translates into CASSRLAGGHEQFF.

CDR3 amino acids: CASSQDIGATQYF. CDR3 DNA: TGTGCCAGCAGCCAAGACATCGGGGCGACCCAGTACTTC. The chain carries TRBV3-1 (or the pseudogene TRBV3-2) and TRBJ2-5; D tentatively fits TRBD1 or TRBD2 (5 bases each). Trimming removed 0 bases at V and 7 bases at J, with 9 bases between. CDR1 is LGHDT and CDR2 is YNNKEL in the germline V gene (reference sequence). This CDR3 contains 13 residues.

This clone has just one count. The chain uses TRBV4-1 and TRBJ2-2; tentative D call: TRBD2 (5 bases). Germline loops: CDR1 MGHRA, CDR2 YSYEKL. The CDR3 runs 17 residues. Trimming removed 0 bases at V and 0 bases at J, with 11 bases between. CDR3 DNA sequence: TGCGCCAGCAGCCAAGACGCGGGCAGGCCGAACACCGGGGAGCTGTTTTTT. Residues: CASSQDAGRPNTGELFF.

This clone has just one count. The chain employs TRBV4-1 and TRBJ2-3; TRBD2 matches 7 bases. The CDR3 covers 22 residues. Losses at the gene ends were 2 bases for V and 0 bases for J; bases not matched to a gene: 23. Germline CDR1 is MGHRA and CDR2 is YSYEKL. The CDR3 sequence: CASSQPPLGGGGDPESTDTQYF. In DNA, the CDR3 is TGCGCCAGCAGCCAACCTCCGTTGGGTGGCGGGGGAGACCCTGAGAGCACAGATACGCAGTATTTT.

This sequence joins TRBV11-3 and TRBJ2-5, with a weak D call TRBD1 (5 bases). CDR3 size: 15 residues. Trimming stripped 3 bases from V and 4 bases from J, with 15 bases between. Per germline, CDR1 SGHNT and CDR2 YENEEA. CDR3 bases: TGTGCCAGCAGCTTTGACAGTAGTCATGGAGAGACCCAGTACTTC. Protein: CASSFDSSHGETQYF.